Below, one TCR beta chain is given with its context. This clone was counted a single time. This receptor's antigen is unknown. No much larger clonotype is one base removed from it; base qualities were not supplied. The donors were healthy, HIV-negative adults who had no recently reported acute infections or vaccinations. All donors were Caucasian adults living in Nashville, Tennessee, USA. CD4+ T cells were enriched through magnetic negative selection, after which naive cells were positively selected on CD45RA and the remaining negative fraction served as the memory subset. Blood was collected by leukapheresis, and PBMCs were isolated by Ficoll-Histopaque density gradient centrifugation and then cryopreserved in liquid nitrogen vapor phase. Analytical flow cytometry was used to check the purity and quantity of each magnetically sorted T cell population. Genomic DNA was isolated from every sorted fraction and measured by UV absorbance on a Nanodrop 2000c.

The entry originates in a study of shared clonotypes between healthy human individuals (dated by TCRdb to 2019 to 2021). With regard to the full study: The cohort included a few men and a couple of women between 18 and 49 years of age. The study deeply sequenced blood TCR repertoires of about 5 healthy adults to estimate repertoire size and the extent of clonotype sharing between individuals. Libraries were prepared and TCR repertoires were sequenced by different laboratories using diverse techniques, in order to increase sequencing depth and limit assay-specific biases. Leukapheresis yielded between about 0.94 and 9 billion PBMCs per donor. For each donor, three plates each were used for CD4 naive and CD4 memory, two plates were used for CD8 naive, and one plate was used for CD8 memory.

CDR1 and CDR2, per the germline V gene (reference sequence), are LNHDA and SQIVND. Relative to germline, V is 6 bases shorter and J is 8 bases shorter, with 10 bases between their ends. Its CDR3 holds 12 amino acids, cysteine through phenylalanine. The retained sequence is limited to the CDR3, 36 bases, with the frame set at the first base. Study-wide findings and limitations: Pairwise subsampling indicated that sequencing depth was expected to affect the degree of clonotype sharing among donors. Across four donors, roughly 5.4% of naive CD4, 3.5% of naive CD8, 2.3% of memory CD4, and about 0.44% of memory CD8 clonotypes were shared. Incomplete sequencing was indicated by rarefaction of sorted-subset datasets, despite the large sequencing depth. Larger estimated clonotype richness was generally found for naive subsets than for memory subsets. Sampling was restricted to blood, and TCR repertoires in tissues likely differ from the TCR repertoires found in blood. Because the study included a small number of donors, the genetic and exposure-history diversity represented was limited. Compared with non-shared clonotypes, clonotypes shared by all four sorted-subset donors had higher generation probabilities.

TCR CDR3 regions were amplified from genomic DNA by multiplex PCR using the deep immunoSEQ assay. For each cell subset, the extracted genomic DNA was distributed evenly across all wells of several immunoSEQ 96-well plates, and each plate served as one replicate. For sorted subsets, roughly 190 ng of genomic DNA, equivalent to roughly 30,000 T cell genomes, went into each replicate PCR. The purified libraries were quantified using a Qubit 3.0 fluorometer, sized with a Bioanalyzer 2100, and then quantified again using the KAPA Library Quantification kit. Every immunoSEQ 96-well plate was sequenced on a separate single-read 150-cycle Illumina NextSeq 550 flow cell. The study's own analysis went as follows. Because only junctional sequences without quality scores were contained in the immunoSEQ output, filtering matching that applied to full-length reads could not be performed. To assign V/J genes and CDR3, sequences were annotated against IMGT germline references using PyIR, a Python wrapper for IgBLAST v1.9. Reads were filtered out if the reads had weak V/J assignments (E-value above 1e-6), no CDR3, stop codons, out-of-frame junctions, or ambiguous translated residues. V3J clonotypes were defined as sequences sharing an identical inferred V gene, J gene, and CDR3 amino acid sequence. To compute the percentage overlap between repertoires, the number of shared unique clonotypes was divided by the size of the smaller repertoire. Three approaches were used to assess repertoire richness: RTK rarefaction, the Chao1 estimator, and Recon v2.1 estimates of unobserved clonotypes. Generation probabilities for all TCRbeta clonotypes obtained by the gDNA method from several donors were computed using OLGA. In TCRdb, the immuneACCESS table is reduced to in-frame sequences with V and J assigned. These tables do not hold every clone; where another copy was compared, an unresolved V gene accounts for under half, and the others remain unexplained. V, J and clone size are those of that table, while D and trimming were read from the DNA. The sample table holds some 500,000 clones, of which approximately 94% were seen once. In total, the top ten clones hold 0.064% of the sample.

This clonotype was sampled from a woman in her twenties or thirties in good health. The specimen was naive CD4+ T cells sorted from blood. What this sample's cell subset or site label stands for: CD45RA+ positively selected. The V and J genes are TRBV19 and TRBJ2-2, and possibly TRBD2, on 5 matching bases. The CDR3 here reads CASSRDGGELFF. The sequence in DNA is TGTGCCAGTAGCCGGGATGGGGGGGAGCTGTTTTTT.